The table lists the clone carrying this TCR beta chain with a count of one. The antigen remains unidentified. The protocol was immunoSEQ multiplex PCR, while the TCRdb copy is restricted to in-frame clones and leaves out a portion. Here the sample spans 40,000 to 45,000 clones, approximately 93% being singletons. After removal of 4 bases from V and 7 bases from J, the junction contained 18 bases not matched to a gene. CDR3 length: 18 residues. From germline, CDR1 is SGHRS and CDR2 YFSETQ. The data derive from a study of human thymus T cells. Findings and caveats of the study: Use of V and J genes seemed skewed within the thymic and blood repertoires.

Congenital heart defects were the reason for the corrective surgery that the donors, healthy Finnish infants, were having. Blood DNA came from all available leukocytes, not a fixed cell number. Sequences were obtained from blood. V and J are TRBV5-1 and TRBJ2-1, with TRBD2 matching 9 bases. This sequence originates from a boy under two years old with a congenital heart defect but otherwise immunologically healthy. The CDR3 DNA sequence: TGCGCCAGCAGCCCCCTTTTTTTGCGGGGGGGCGAAAGGAATGAGCAGTTCTTC. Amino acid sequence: CASSPLFLRGGERNEQFF.